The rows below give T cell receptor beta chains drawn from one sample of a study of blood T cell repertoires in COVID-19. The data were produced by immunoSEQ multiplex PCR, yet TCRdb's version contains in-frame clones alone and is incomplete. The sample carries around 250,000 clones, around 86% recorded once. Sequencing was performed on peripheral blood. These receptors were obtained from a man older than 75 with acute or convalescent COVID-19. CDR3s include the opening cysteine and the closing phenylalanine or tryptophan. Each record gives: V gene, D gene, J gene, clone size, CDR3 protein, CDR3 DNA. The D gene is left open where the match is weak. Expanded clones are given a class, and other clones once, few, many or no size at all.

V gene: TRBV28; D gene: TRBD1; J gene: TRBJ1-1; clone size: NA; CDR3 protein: CASSLRDPPGGGQGEAFF; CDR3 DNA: TGTGCCAGCAGTTTAAGAGACCCCCCAGGGGGGGGACAGGGTGAAGCTTTCTTT
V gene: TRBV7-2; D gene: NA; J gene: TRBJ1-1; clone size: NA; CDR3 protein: CASSLPRGTEAFF; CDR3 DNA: TGTGCCAGCAGCTTACCCAGGGGAACTGAAGCTTTCTTT
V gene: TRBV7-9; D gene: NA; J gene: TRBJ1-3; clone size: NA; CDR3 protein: CASSENRDSGNTIYF; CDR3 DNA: TGTGCCAGCAGCGAAAACAGGGACTCTGGAAACACCATATATTTT
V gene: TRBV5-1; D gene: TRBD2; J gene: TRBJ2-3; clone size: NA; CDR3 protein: CASSLDWVAGGTDTQYF; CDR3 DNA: TGCGCCAGCAGCTTGGATTGGGTAGCGGGAGGCACAGATACGCAGTATTTT
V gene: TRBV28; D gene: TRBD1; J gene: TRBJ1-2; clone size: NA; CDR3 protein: CASSLGGRRTGGGEGNYGYTF; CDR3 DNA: TGTGCCAGCAGTTTAGGTGGGAGGCGGACAGGGGGCGGCGAAGGTAACTATGGCTACACCTTC
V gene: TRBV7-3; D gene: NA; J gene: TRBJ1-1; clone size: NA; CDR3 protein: CASSRSPSLDSEAFF; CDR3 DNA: TGTGCCAGCAGCCGAAGCCCCTCCTTGGACAGTGAAGCTTTCTTT
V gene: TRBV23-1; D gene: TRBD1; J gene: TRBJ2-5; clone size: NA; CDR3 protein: CASSQVAIGGAETQYF; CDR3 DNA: TGCGCCAGCAGTCAAGTAGCAATAGGGGGCGCGGAGACCCAGTACTTC
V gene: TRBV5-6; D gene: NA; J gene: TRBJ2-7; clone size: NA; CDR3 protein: CASSFRLVYEQYF; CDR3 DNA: TGTGCCAGCAGCTTCAGACTAGTATACGAGCAGTACTTC
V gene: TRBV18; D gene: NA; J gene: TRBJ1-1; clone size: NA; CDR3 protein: CASSPRTENTEAFF; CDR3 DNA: TGTGCCAGCTCACCCCGGACAGAAAACACTGAAGCTTTCTTT
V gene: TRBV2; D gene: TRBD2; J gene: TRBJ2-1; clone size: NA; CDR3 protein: CASIAGLAGYNEQFF; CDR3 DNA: TGTGCCAGCATAGCAGGGCTAGCGGGCTACAATGAGCAGTTCTTC
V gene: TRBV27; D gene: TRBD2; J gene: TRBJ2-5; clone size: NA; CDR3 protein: CASSLRGTGTSGSMRETQYF; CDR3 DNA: TGTGCCAGCAGTTTAAGGGGTACCGGGACTAGCGGGAGTATGAGGGAGACCCAGTACTTC
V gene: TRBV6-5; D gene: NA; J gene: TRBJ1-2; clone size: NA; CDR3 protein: CASSYPVYGYTF; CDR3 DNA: TGTGCCAGCAGTTACCCCGTATATGGCTACACCTTC
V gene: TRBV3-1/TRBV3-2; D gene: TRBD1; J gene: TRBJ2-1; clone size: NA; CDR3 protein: CASSPPGQGCEQFF; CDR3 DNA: TGTGCCAGCAGCCCTCCGGGACAGGGGTGCGAGCAGTTCTTC
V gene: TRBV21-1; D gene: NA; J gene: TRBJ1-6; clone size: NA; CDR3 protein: CASSKKSLDRGHSYNSPLHF; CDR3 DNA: TGTGCCAGCAGCAAGAAATCTCTGGACAGGGGGCACTCCTATAATTCACCCCTCCACTTT
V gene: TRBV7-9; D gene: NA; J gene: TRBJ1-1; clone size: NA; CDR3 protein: CASSLMGRGGTEAFF; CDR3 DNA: TGTGCCAGCAGCCTAATGGGGAGGGGGGGAACTGAAGCTTTCTTT
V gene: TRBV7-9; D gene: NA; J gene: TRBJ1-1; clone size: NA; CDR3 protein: CASSLYQGRNAEAFF; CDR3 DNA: TGTGCCAGCAGCTTATATCAGGGGCGTAACGCTGAAGCTTTCTTT
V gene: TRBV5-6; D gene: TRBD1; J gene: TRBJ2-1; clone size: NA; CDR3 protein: CASSLEAGQGAIEQFF; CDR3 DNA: TGTGCCAGCAGCTTGGAGGCGGGACAGGGGGCAATTGAGCAGTTCTTC
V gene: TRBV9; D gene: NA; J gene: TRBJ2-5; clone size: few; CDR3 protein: CASSVDRGYQETQYF; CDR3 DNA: TGTGCCAGCAGCGTAGATAGGGGGTACCAAGAGACCCAGTACTTC
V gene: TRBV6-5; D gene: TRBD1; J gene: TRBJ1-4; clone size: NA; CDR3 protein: CASSWSPTGEKLFF; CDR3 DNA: TGTGCCAGCAGTTGGTCCCCGACAGGGGAAAAACTGTTTTTT
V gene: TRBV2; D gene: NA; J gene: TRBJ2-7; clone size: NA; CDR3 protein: CASMVDGQRSYEQYF; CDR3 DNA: TGTGCCAGCATGGTCGACGGACAGCGATCCTACGAGCAGTACTTC
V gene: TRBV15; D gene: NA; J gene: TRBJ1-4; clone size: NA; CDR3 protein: CATSRAPSEEKLFF; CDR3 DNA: TGTGCCACCAGCAGAGCCCCCAGCGAGGAAAAACTGTTTTTT
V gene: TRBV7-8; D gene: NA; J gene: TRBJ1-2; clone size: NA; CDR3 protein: CASSLEHGLIYGYTF; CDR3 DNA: TGTGCCAGCAGCTTAGAACACGGACTAATATATGGCTACACCTTC
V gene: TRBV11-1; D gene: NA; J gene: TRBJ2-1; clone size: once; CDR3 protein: CASSRAGGLGGNEQFF; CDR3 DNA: TGTGCCAGCAGCCGAGCCGGGGGCCTGGGGGGGAATGAGCAGTTCTTC
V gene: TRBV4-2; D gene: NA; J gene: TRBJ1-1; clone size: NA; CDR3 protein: CASSQAPSLMNTEAFF; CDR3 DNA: TGTGCCAGCAGCCAAGCCCCTAGCCTTATGAACACTGAAGCTTTCTTT
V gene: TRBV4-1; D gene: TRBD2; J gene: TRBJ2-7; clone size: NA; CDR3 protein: CASSQDKGLAGVGYEQYF; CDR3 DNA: TGCGCCAGCAGCCAAGATAAGGGACTAGCGGGAGTGGGGTACGAGCAGTACTTC
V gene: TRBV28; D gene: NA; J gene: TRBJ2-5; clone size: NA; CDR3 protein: CASSSPGQPGEIQYF; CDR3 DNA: TGTGCCAGCAGTTCGCCGGGACAACCCGGGGAGATCCAGTACTTC
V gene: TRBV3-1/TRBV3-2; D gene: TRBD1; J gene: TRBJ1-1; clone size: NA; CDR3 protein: CASSDRVKRNTEAFF; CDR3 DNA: TGTGCCAGCAGCGACAGGGTGAAGAGGAACACTGAAGCTTTCTTT
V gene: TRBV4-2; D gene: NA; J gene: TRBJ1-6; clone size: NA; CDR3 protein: CASSQVAESPLHF; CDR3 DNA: TGTGCCAGCAGCCAAGTAGCGGAATCACCCCTCCACTTT
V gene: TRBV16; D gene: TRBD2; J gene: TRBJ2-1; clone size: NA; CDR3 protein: CASSTGTSAHNEQFF; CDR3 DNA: TGTGCCAGCTCGACCGGGACTAGCGCCCACAATGAGCAGTTCTTC
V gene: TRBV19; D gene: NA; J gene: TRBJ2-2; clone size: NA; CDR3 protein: CAAGTLLNTGELFF; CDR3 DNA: TGTGCCGCCGGGACACTCCTAAACACCGGGGAGCTGTTTTTT
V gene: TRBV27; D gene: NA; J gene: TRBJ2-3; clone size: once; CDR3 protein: CASKRNAVVSTDTQYF; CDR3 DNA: TGTGCCAGCAAAAGGAACGCGGTTGTTAGCACAGATACGCAGTATTTT
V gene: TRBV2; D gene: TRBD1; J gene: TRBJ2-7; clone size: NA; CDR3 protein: CASSARTGDEQYF; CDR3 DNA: TGTGCCAGCAGTGCAAGGACAGGGGACGAGCAGTACTTC
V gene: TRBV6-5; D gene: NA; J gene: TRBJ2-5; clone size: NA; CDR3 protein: CATQRGWTQYF; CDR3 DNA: TGTGCCACCCAACGGGGGTGGACCCAGTACTTC
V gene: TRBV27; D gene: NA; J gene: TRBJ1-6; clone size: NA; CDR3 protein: CASSLRFGGNNSPLHF; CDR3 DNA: TGTGCCAGCAGTTTACGGTTCGGGGGAAACAATTCACCCCTCCACTTT
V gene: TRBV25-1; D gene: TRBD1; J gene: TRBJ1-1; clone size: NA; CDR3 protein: CASSGGTGWTEAFF; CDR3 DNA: TGTGCCAGCAGTGGGGGGACAGGGTGGACTGAAGCTTTCTTT
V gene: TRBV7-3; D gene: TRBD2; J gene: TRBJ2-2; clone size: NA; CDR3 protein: CASSPGLAGAINTGELFF; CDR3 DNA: TGTGCCAGCAGCCCGGGACTAGCGGGAGCCATTAACACCGGGGAGCTGTTTTTT
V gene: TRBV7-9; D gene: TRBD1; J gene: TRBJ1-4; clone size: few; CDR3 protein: CASSLGGQGGGEKLFF; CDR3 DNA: TGTGCCAGCAGCTTAGGTGGACAGGGTGGAGGTGAAAAACTGTTTTTT
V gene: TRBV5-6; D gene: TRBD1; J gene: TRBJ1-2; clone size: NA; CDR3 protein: CASSPTGGRSSYTF; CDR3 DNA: TGTGCCAGCAGCCCCACAGGGGGCAGGAGTAGCTACACCTTC
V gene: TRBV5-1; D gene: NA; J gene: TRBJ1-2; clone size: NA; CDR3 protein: CASSSDLTGLYGYTF; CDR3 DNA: TGCGCCAGCAGCTCCGACTTGACGGGTCTATATGGCTACACCTTC
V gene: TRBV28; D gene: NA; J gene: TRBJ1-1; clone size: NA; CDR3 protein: CASSARPLNTEAFF; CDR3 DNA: TGTGCCAGCAGCGCCAGGCCCCTGAACACTGAAGCTTTCTTT
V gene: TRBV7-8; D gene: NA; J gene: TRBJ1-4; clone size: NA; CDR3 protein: CASSLVGGRGTNEKLFF; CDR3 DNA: TGTGCCAGCAGCCTAGTGGGGGGTCGGGGGACTAATGAAAAACTGTTTTTT
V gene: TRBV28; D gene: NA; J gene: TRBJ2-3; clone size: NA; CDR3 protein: CASSSSGVGDTQYF; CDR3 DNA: TGTGCCAGCAGTTCCTCGGGGGTGGGAGATACGCAGTATTTT
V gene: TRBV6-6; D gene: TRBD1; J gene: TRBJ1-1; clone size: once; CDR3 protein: CASSPPGTGNRRNTEAFF; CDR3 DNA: TGTGCCAGCAGTCCCCCCGGGACAGGGAACAGAAGGAACACTGAAGCTTTCTTT
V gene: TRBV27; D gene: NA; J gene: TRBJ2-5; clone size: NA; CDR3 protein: CASSPGQKETQYF; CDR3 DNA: TGTGCCAGCAGTCCCGGACAGAAAGAGACCCAGTACTTC
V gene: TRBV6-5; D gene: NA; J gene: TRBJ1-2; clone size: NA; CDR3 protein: CASSYWGGDYGYTF; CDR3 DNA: TGTGCCAGCAGTTACTGGGGGGGTGACTATGGCTACACCTTC
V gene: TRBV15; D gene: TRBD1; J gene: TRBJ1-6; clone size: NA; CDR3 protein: CATSRLGGSYNSPLHF; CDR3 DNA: TGTGCCACCAGCAGATTAGGGGGCTCGTATAATTCACCCCTCCACTTT
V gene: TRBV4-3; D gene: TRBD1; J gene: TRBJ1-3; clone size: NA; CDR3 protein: CASSQDRGISGNTIYF; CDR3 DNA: TGCGCCAGCAGCCAAGACAGGGGGATCTCTGGAAACACCATATATTTT
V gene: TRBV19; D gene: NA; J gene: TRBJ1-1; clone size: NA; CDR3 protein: CASSTVQAGTTEAFF; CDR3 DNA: TGTGCCAGTAGTACCGTACAGGCAGGTACAACTGAAGCTTTCTTT
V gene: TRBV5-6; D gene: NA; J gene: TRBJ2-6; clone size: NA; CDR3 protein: CASSLGQGGANVLTF; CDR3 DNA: TGTGCCAGCAGCTTGGGCCAGGGAGGGGCCAACGTCCTGACTTTC
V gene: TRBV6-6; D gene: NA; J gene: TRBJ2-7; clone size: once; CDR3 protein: CASRTSGDGSSYEQYF; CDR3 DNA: TGTGCCAGCAGAACCTCAGGGGACGGAAGCTCCTACGAGCAGTACTTC
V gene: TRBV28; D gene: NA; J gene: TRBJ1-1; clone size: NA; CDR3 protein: CASSPLDTSNTEAFF; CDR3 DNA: TGTGCCAGCAGTCCATTGGACACCTCGAACACTGAAGCTTTCTTT
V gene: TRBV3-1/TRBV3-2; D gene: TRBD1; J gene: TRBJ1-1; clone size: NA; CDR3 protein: CASSQDWPGGTGGNTEAFF; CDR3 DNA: TGTGCCAGCAGCCAAGATTGGCCCGGCGGGACAGGGGGGAACACTGAAGCTTTCTTT
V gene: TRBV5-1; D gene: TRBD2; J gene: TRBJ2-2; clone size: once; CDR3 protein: CASSLPPLADTGELFF; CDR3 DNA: TGCGCCAGCAGCTTGCCTCCCCTAGCGGACACCGGGGAGCTGTTTTTT